In its sample, the clone carrying this T cell receptor (beta chain) was seen a few times. Its target is unknown. CDR1 is MDHEN and CDR2 is SYDVKM in the germline V gene. The V and J ends lost 6 bases and 5 bases, in that order; junction bases with no gene match: 8. The CDR3 is 14 amino acids. This entry comes from a study of shared clonotypes between healthy human individuals. Study-wide findings and caveats: Only blood was sampled; tissue repertoires likely differ. Memory subsets had estimated richness that was generally smaller than that of naive subsets.

This was a deep-level run. Several immunoSEQ plates received, in even portions, the genomic DNA of each subset. TCRdb keeps only in-frame clones here, not all; method: immunoSEQ multiplex PCR. This sample has 2 million to 2.5 million clones, with around 90% found just once. The V gene is TRBV28, the J gene TRBJ1-1; TRBD1 matches at 8 bases. The source of this sequence is a young man in good health. Some clones in this sample may be carry-over from other donors' samples. Sequencing input: naive CD4+ T cells from PBMCs. Sample subset: CD45RA+ positively selected. The CDR3 reads CASSRQGLLTEAFF. In nucleotides, the CDR3 is TGTGCCAGCAGCCGACAGGGGTTGTTAACTGAAGCTTTCTTT.